This section outlines one T cell receptor beta chain sequence together with its context. The data are from a study of shared T cell receptors in the human thymus. Libraries were prepared by immunoSEQ multiplex PCR; TCRdb keeps only in-frame clonotypes and omits some of them. In the table there are 600,000 to 900,000 clones, roughly 85% of which are singletons. The data were also submitted as part of a second study, on human thymus T cells. That investigation notes: Resections obtained during corrective heart surgery supplied the thymus tissue. An apparent bias in V and J gene usage was seen in thymic and blood repertoires. A high degree of thymic repertoire overlap among unrelated individuals was reported in related research.

Sequences were obtained from thymocytes. This TCR was recovered from a girl under three years old with a congenital heart defect.

CDR3 loop: CASSLRGSEQYF. The CDR3 nucleotides are TGTGCCAGCAGCTTGCGGGGTTCCGAGCAGTACTTC. The rearrangement uses TRBV5-8 and TRBJ2-7, with D maybe TRBD2 (5 bases). Trimming took 1 base from V and 6 from J, leaving 8 bases between them. This CDR3 spans 12 amino acids. Per germline, CDR1 SGHTS and CDR2 YDEGEE.